This T cell receptor beta chain was sequenced for a study of immune characterization of retroperitoneal liposarcoma. Comment on this clonotype: A read error may explain this, as a much larger clone is one base away.

TCRdb re-called the PCR reads with MiXCR, one entry per CDR3 protein. Altogether approximately 7,200 distinct CDR3 sequences are present, roughly 29% being singletons, with the ten largest covering approximately 30%. V lost 5 bases and J lost 12; bases outside the gene matches: 13. The germline V gene encodes CDR1 SGHVS and CDR2 FNYEAQ. The CDR3 totals 14 residues. The sequenced sample was tumor tissue. The TCR originated in a female donor with retroperitoneal liposarcoma. The V gene is TRBV7-6, the J gene TRBJ2-1; 7 bases agree with TRBD2. The CDR3 DNA sequence: TGTGCCAGCAGCCCCCGGATGCGGGGAGGGGTGCAGTTCTTC. It translates to CASSPRMRGGVQFF.